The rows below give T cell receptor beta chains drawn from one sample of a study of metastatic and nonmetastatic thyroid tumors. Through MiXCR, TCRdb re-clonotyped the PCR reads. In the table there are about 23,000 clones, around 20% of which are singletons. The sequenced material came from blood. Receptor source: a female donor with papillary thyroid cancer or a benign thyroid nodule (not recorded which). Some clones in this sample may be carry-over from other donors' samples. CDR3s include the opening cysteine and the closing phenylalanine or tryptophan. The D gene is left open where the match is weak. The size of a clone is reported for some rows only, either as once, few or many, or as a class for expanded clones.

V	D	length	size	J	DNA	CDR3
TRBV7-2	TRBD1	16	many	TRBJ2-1	TGTGCCAGCAGCTTAATCGTCCGGGACAGGGCCAAAGAGCAGTTCTTC	CASSLIVRDRAKEQFF
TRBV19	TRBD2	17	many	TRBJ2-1	TGTGCCAGTAGTATCAGGACTAGCCACAACTCCTACAATGAGCAGTTCTTC	CASSIRTSHNSYNEQFF
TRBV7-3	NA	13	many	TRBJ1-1	TGTGCCAGCAGCAGGACAGCGAACACTGAAGCTTTCTTT	CASSRTANTEAFF
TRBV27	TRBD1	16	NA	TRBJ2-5	TGTGCCAGCAGTTCCGGCCTACAGGGGACCAAAGAGACCCAGTACTTC	CASSSGLQGTKETQYF
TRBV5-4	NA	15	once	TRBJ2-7	TGTGCCAGCAGCCCCCTCGTCGGTTCTACGGGGGAGCAGTACTTC	CASSPLVGSTGEQYF
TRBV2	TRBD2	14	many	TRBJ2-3	TGTGCCGGAAATGGGGGACTAGACACAGATACGCAGTATTTT	CAGNGGLDTDTQYF
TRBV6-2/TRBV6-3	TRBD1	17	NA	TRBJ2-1	TGTGCCAGCACTTACCTGCGACAGGGGGGACCCTACAATGAGCAGTTCTTC	CASTYLRQGGPYNEQFF
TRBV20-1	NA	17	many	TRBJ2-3	TGCAGTGCTACCCCGGGACCTCCAGTCGGGCGCACAGATACGCAGTATTTT	CSATPGPPVGRTDTQYF
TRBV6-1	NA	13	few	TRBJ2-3	TGTGCCAACACCTGGAGTGGCACAGATACGCAGTATTTT	CANTWSGTDTQYF
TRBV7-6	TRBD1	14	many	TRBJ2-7	TGTGCCAGCAGCAGAGACAGGGGTGGGCACGAGCAGTACTTC	CASSRDRGGHEQYF
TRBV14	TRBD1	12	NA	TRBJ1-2	TGTGCCAGCAGCCAGGACAGGGTTGGCTACACCTTC	CASSQDRVGYTF
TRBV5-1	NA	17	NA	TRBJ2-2	TGCGCCAGCAGCCCGGCGGCAGGGTGCGCGAACACCGGTGAGCTGTTTTTT	CASSPAAGCANTGELFF
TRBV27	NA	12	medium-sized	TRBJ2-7	TGTGCCAGTTTCGCCAACTCCTACGAGCAGTACTTC	CASFANSYEQYF
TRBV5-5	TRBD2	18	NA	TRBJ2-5	TGTGCCAGCAGGGTTGAGGCGGTACTAGCGGTAATGGAGGAGACCCAGTACTTC	CASRVEAVLAVMEETQYF
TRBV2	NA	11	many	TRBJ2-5	TGTGCCAGCTCGGCTCAGGAGACCCAGTACTTC	CASSAQETQYF
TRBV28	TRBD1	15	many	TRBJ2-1	TGTGCCAGCAGCCTTGTCGGGGACAGGGCCAATGAGCAGTTCTTC	CASSLVGDRANEQFF
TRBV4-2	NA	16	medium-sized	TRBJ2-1	TGTGCCAGCAGCCAAGGAAGCGGCCCCTCCTACAATGAGCAGTTCTTC	CASSQGSGPSYNEQFF
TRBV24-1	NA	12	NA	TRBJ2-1	TGTGCCACCTCACTAGGATCGGGGGAGCAGTTCTTC	CATSLGSGEQFF
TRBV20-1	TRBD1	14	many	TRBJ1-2	TGCAGTGCTAGCCCTCAGGGGGGATACTATGGCTACACCTTC	CSASPQGGYYGYTF
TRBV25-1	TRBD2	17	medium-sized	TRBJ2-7	TGTGCCAGCAGTGATAACCCGGGAGCGGGAGATATCCACGAGCAGTACTTC	CASSDNPGAGDIHEQYF
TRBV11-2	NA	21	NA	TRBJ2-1	TGTGCCAACAGCTTACCCGTCCCAGTTAGACCGGATTGGATGGCCTACAATGAGCAGTTCTTC	CANSLPVPVRPDWMAYNEQFF
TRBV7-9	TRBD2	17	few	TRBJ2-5	TGTGCCAGCAGCCCTTTCGCGGGAGCGGGAGTTCAAGAGACCCAGTACTTC	CASSPFAGAGVQETQYF
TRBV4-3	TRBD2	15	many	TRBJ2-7	TGCGCCAGCAGCCAAGATCCTAGCGGAACCTACGAGCAGTACTTC	CASSQDPSGTYEQYF
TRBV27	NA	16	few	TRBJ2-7	TGTGCCAGCGCTGCCCTCGGGGGAATTAAGTTCTACGAGCAGTACTTC	CASAALGGIKFYEQYF
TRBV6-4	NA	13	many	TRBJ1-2	TGTGCCAGCAGTGAGTCTGGGAACTATGGCTACACCTTC	CASSESGNYGYTF
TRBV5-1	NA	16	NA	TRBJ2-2	TGCGCCAGCAGCTTGGAGCCAAATATGAACACCGGGGAGCTGTTTTTT	CASSLEPNMNTGELFF
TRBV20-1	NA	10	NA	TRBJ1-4	TGCAGTGCTAAGGACTCCAAACTGTTTTTT	CSAKDSKLFF
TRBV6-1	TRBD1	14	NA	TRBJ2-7	TGTGCCAGCAGGCAGGGACAGGGGTCGGACGGGCAGTACTTC	CASRQGQGSDGQYF
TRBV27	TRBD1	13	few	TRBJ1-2	TGTGCCAGCCAGCGAAGACAGGGGTTTGGCTACACCTTC	CASQRRQGFGYTF
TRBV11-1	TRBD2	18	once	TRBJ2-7	TGTGCCAGCAGCTCCGGGACTAGCGGGAGGTCGAGCTCCTACGAGCAGTACTTC	CASSSGTSGRSSSYEQYF
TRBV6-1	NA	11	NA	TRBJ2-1	TGTGCCAGCAGTGAAGTGGATGAGCAGTTCTTC	CASSEVDEQFF
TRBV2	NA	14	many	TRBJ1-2	TGTGCCAGCGGCGAATCTACTCAGCCCTATGGCTACACCTTC	CASGESTQPYGYTF
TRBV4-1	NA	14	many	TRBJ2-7	TGCGCCAGCAGCCATCTCGGACAGAAGTACGAGCAGTACTTC	CASSHLGQKYEQYF
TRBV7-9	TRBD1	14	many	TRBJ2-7	TGTGCCAGCAGCCCCGGGACAGGGGCCTACGAGCAGTACTTC	CASSPGTGAYEQYF
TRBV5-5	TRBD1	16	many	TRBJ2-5	TGTGCCAGCAGCTTGGTCGGGACAGGGGGCGGAGGGACCCAGTACTTC	CASSLVGTGGGGTQYF
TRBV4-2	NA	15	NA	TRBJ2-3	TGTGCCAGCAGCCAAGATGGGCAGGGGTCTGGGTGGCAGTATTTT	CASSQDGQGSGWQYF
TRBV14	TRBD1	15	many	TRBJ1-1	TGTGCCAGCAGCCAATTTGCGGGACAGGGCACTGAAGCTTTCTTT	CASSQFAGQGTEAFF
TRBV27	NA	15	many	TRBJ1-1	TGTGCCAGCAGTTTATCGAACAGGGTAGACACTGAAGCTTTCTTT	CASSLSNRVDTEAFF
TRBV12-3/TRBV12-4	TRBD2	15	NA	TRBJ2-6	TGTGCCAGCAGCTCGGGAGGTGGCTGGGCCAACGTCCTGACTTTC	CASSSGGGWANVLTF
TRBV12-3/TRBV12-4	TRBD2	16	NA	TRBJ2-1	TGTGCCACCAACCCGGGAGGTGGGGGACTTTACAATGAGCAGTTCTTC	CATNPGGGGLYNEQFF
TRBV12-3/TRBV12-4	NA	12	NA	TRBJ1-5	TGTGCCAGCACCACCTGGGATCAGCCCCAGCATTTT	CASTTWDQPQHF
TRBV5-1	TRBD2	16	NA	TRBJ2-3	TGCGCCAGCAGCTTGGCTAGCGGGAGTGGGTCAGATACGCAGTATTTT	CASSLASGSGSDTQYF
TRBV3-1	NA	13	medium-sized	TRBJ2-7	TGTGCCAGCAGCCAAACAGGGTACCACGAGCAGTACTTC	CASSQTGYHEQYF
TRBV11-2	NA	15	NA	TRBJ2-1	TGTGCCAGCAGCTTAGTGGGACACCTCTCAAATGAGCAGTTCTTC	CASSLVGHLSNEQFF
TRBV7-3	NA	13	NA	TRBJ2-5	TGTGCCAGCAGCCGGACAGCGAGGGAGACCCAGTACTTC	CASSRTARETQYF
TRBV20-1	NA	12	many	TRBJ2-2	TGCAGTGCTAGTAAGGGCACCGGGGAGCTGTTTTTT	CSASKGTGELFF
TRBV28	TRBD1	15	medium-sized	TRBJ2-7	TGTGCCAGCAGTTTAAGGGGGCCGCCCCCCTACGAGCAGTACTTC	CASSLRGPPPYEQYF
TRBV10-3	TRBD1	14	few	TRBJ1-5	TGTGCCATCGGGACAGGGGATAGCAATCAGCCCCAGCATTTT	CAIGTGDSNQPQHF
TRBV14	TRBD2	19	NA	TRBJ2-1	TGTGCCAGCATCCAAGAGAGCGACCTAGCGGTAGGCCCTTACAATGAGCAGTTCTTC	CASIQESDLAVGPYNEQFF
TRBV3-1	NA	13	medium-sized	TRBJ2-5	TGTGCCAGCAGCCAAGATGGTCGAGAGACCCAGTACTTC	CASSQDGRETQYF
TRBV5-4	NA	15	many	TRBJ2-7	TGTGCCAGCAGCTTGAATCCCAGGGGTCAGGACGAGCAGTACTTC	CASSLNPRGQDEQYF
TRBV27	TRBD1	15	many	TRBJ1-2	TGTGCCAGCAGTTCCCGGGACAGGGGGCGTTATGGCTACACCTTC	CASSSRDRGRYGYTF
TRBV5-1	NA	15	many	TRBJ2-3	TGCGCCAGCAGCCCGCCTGCTCTGGCGGGGGATACGCAGTATTTT	CASSPPALAGDTQYF
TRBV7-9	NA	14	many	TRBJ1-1	TGTGCCAGCAGCTGGGAGGGACGGAACACTGAAGCTTTCTTT	CASSWEGRNTEAFF
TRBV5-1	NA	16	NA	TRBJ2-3	TGCGCCAGCAGCTTAGGGGCCAGCTCTAGCACAGATACGCAGTATTTT	CASSLGASSSTDTQYF